The 8 T cell receptor beta chains given below trace back to one sample, sequenced in a study of memory CD4+ T cells and cytomegalovirus serostatus. The sort gate was single viable CD3+CD4+CD8-CD45RO+ cells for memory CD4+ T cells. Profiling relied on immunoSEQ multiplex PCR, and the TCRdb table lists in-frame clones only, not all of them. The table records about 56,000 clones, over 70% of them present only once. The sample consisted of memory CD4+ T cells from blood. All receptors come from an adult in good health and CMV-seropositive.

The chain recombines TRBV4-3 with TRBJ2-7; 11 nucleotides agree with TRBD1. There are 18 residues in the CDR3. CDR1 and CDR2 from the germline V gene are LGHNA and YSLEER. Germline trimming cut 1 base from V and 9 bases from J; bases unmatched to any gene: 17. This CDR3 reads CASSQVCGERTGGRGQYV. The CDR3 nucleotides are TGCGCCAGCAGCCAAGTCTGTGGGGAACGGACAGGGGGCCGAGGGCAGTACGTC.

This clone was seen more than once but under ten times. The chain links TRBV7-3 to TRBJ2-3, with D unclear. CDR3 length: 13 residues. The V and J ends lost 4 bases and 5 bases respectively, with 10 bases between them. Germline lookup yields CDR1 SGHTA and CDR2 FQGTGA. CDR3 nucleotide sequence: TGTGCCAGCAGCTACATCCGAGGAGATACGCAGTATTTT. It yields the protein CASSYIRGDTQYF.

This clone was seen only a few times. The chain joins TRBV30 to TRBJ1-1; 7 bases line up with TRBD1. Per germline, CDR1 GTSNPN and CDR2 SVGIG (reference sequence). V was clipped by 5 bases and J by 1 base; unmatched bases: 4. This CDR3 contains 13 residues. CDR3 DNA sequence: TGTGCCTGGGCCCGACAGGGGAACACTGAAGCTTTCTTT. Translation gives CAWARQGNTEAFF.

This clone was picked up a small number of times. The V call is TRBV11-2, the J call TRBJ2-2; unclear D gene. CDR3 length equals 14 residues. The germline V and J ends were trimmed by 0 bases and 1 base, with 3 bases remaining between them. Germline V gene lookup returns CDR1 SGHAT and CDR2 FQNNGV. The CDR3 DNA sequence: TGTGCCAGCAGCTTAGAGGTGAACACCGGGGAGCTGTTTTTT. Its translation: CASSLEVNTGELFF.

The chain is built from TRBV9 and TRBJ2-5, with D possibly TRBD2 on 5 matching bases. This CDR3 comprises 15 residues. Trimming removed 0 bases from V and 0 bases from J, with 9 bases in between. Germline V gives CDR1 SGDLS, CDR2 YYNGEE. CDR3 DNA sequence: TGTGCCAGCAGCGTAGGGGGAGTGTACCAAGAGACCCAGTACTTC. It encodes CASSVGGVYQETQYF.

The chain recombines TRBV7-9 with TRBJ2-1; TRBD2 agrees at 15 bases. The length of the CDR3 is 13 residues. Germline CDR1 and CDR2: SEHNR and FQNEAQ (reference sequence). J lost 10 bases, V lost 5 bases, and 0 bases had no gene match. The chain's CDR3 is CASSGTSGREQFF. CDR3 coding DNA: TGTGCCAGCAGCGGGACTAGCGGGAGGGAGCAGTTCTTC.

This clone was seen only a few times. The V call is TRBV7-2, the J call TRBJ1-2, with D possibly TRBD1 on 5 matching bases. V was clipped by 8 bases and J by 6 bases, with 31 bases between them. Germline values: CDR1 SGHTA, CDR2 FQGNSA. The CDR3 has 18 residues. The CDR3 nucleotides read TGTGCCAGCGAGGGAGGGGCTAAGACAAGGGACCTCCCTGATGGCTACACCTTC. Amino acids: CASEGGAKTRDLPDGYTF. The full variable domain, with the rest looked up from reference TRBV7-2 and TRBJ1-2, is GAGVSQSPSNKVTEKGKDVELRCDPISGHTALYWYRQSLGQGLEFLIYFQGNSAPDKSGLPSDRFSAERTGGSVSTLTIQRTQQEDSAVYLCASEGGAKTRDLPDGYTFGSGTRLTVV.

This rearrangement joins TRBV19 to TRBJ1-2; tentatively, D is TRBD1 (5 bases). The germline V and J ends were trimmed by 3 bases and 7 bases, with 12 bases remaining between them. The CDR3 is made up of 13 amino acids. CDR1 LNHDA and CDR2 SQIVND come from the germline V gene (reference sequence). CDR3 region: CASSMGLEGGYTF. Here the CDR3 DNA reads TGTGCCAGTAGTATGGGGCTGGAGGGTGGCTACACCTTC. Using reference TRBV19 and TRBJ1-2 for the parts outside the CDR3, the full variable domain is DGGITQSPKYLFRKEGQNVTLSCEQNLNHDAMYWYRQDPGQGLRLIYYSQIVNDFQKGDIAEGYSVSREKKESFPLTVTSAQKNPTAFYLCASSMGLEGGYTFGSGTRLTVV.